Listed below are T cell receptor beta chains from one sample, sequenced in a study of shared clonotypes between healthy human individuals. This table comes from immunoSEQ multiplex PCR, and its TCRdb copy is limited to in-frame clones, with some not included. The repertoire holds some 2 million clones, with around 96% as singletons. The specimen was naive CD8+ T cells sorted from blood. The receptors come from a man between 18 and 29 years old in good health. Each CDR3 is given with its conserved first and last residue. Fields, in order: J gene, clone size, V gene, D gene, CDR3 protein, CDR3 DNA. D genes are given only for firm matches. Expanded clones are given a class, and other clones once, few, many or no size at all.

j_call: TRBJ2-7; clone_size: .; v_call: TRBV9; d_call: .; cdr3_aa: CASSAGSYEQYF; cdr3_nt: TGTGCCAGCAGCGCGGGGTCCTACGAGCAGTACTTC
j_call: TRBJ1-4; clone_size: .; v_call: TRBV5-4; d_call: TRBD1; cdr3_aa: CASSTRDRGSNGEKLFF; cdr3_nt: TGTGCCAGCAGTACCCGAGACAGGGGTTCTAATGGTGAAAAACTGTTTTTT
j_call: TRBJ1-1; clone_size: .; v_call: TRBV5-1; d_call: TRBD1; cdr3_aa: CASSWDRGLPEAFF; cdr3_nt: TGCGCCAGCAGCTGGGACAGGGGCCTCCCTGAAGCTTTCTTT
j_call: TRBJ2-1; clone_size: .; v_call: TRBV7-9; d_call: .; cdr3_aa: CASSLIGLGRLRNEQFF; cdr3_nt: TGTGCCAGCAGCTTAATAGGTCTCGGTCGGCTGAGGAATGAGCAGTTCTTC
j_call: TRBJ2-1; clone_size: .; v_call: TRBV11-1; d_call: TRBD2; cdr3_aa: CASSFSLAGGPLYNEQFF; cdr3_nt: TGTGCCAGCAGCTTCTCGCTAGCGGGGGGGCCCTTGTACAATGAGCAGTTCTTC
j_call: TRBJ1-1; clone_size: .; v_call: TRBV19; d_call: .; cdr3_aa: CASSIPLYTEAFF; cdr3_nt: TGTGCCAGTAGTATCCCCTTGTATACTGAAGCTTTCTTT
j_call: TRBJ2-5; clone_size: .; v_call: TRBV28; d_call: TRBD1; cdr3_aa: CASSSGGWETQYF; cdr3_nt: TGTGCCAGCAGTTCAGGGGGCTGGGAGACCCAGTACTTC
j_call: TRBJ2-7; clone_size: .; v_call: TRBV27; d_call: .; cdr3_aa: CASSPLVGSSSYEQYF; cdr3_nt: TGTGCCAGCAGCCCTTTAGTGGGATCCAGCTCCTACGAGCAGTACTTC
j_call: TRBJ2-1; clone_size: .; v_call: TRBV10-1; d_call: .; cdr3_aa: CASRDGTIPGDEQFF; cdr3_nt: TGCGCCAGCAGGGACGGGACCATCCCCGGCGATGAGCAGTTCTTC
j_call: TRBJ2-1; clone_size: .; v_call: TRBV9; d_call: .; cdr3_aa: CASSPGSYNEQFF; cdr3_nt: TGTGCCAGCAGCCCTGGCTCCTACAATGAGCAGTTCTTC
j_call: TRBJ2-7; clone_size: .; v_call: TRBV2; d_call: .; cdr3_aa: CASSEELPGSSYEQYF; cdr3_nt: TGTGCCAGCAGTGAAGAATTGCCTGGAAGCTCCTACGAGCAGTACTTC
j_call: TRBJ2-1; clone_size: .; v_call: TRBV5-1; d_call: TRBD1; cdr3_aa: CASSLIGGDEQFF; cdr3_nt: TGCGCCAGCAGCCTAATAGGGGGCGATGAGCAGTTCTTC
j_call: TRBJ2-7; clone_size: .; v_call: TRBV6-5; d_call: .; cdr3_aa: CASRLTDITYEQYF; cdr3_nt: TGTGCCAGCAGGTTGACGGATATCACCTACGAGCAGTACTTC
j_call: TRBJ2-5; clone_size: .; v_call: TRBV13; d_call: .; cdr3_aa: CASSSDSSGTQYF; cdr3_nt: TGTGCCAGCAGCTCGGACTCCAGCGGGACCCAGTACTTC
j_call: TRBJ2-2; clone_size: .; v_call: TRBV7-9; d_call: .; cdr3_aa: CASSLGAADETGELFF; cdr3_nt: TGTGCCAGCAGCTTAGGAGCGGCCGATGAAACCGGGGAGCTGTTTTTT
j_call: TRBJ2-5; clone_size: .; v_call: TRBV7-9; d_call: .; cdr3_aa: CASSLGDTQETQYF; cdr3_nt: TGTGCCAGCAGCTTAGGGGACACACAAGAGACCCAGTACTTC
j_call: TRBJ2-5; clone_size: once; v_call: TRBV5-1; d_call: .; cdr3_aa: CASCPGKGRQETQYF; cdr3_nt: TGCGCCAGCTGCCCGGGGAAGGGGAGACAAGAGACCCAGTACTTC